These 24 T cell receptor beta chains share one sample of origin, sequenced in a study of CD8+CD57+ T cells in acquired aplastic anemia. For CDR3 and TCR beta VDJ profiling, genomic DNA was the template used. TCRdb reanalysed the reads using MiXCR and keeps one entry per CDR3 protein. The sample consists of about 190,000 distinct CDR3 sequences, less than 70% of them appearing once. Sample: sorted CD4+, CD8+, or CD8+CD57+ T cells (not recorded which) from PBMCs. Receptors were obtained from a human donor in good health, serving as a control.

The J gene is TRBJ2-6, the V gene TRBV14, with D perhaps matching TRBD1 or TRBD2 (5 bases each). The CDR3 length is 19 residues. From germline, CDR1 is SGHDN and CDR2 FVKESK. The V gene lost 5 bases and the J gene lost 3 bases, with 23 bases spanning the gap. This CDR3 is CASSIGYTGGFRGANVLTF. For the CDR3, the DNA is TGTGCCAGCAGCATAGGCTACACTGGGGGTTTTCGTGGGGCCAACGTCCTGACTTTC.

The chain joins TRBV24-1 to TRBJ2-5, with TRBD1 identical over 8 bases. The germline gives CDR1 KGHDR, CDR2 SFDVKD. The CDR3 length is 20 residues. The J segment lost 2 bases and the V segment lost 5 bases, leaving 21 bases of the junction unmatched. The CDR3 is CATSVGVSRDTGGRQETQYF. DNA of the CDR3: TGTGCCACCAGTGTCGGTGTCAGCCGGGACACAGGGGGAAGACAAGAGACCCAGTACTTC.

Many counts were recorded for this clonotype. CDR3 residues: CASSLMGQGGTEAFF. Written as DNA, the CDR3 is TGTGCCAGCAGCTTAATGGGACAGGGGGGCACTGAAGCTTTCTTT. The chain joins TRBV7-8 to TRBJ1-1; 11 bases map to TRBD1. Per the germline V gene, CDR1 is SGHVS and CDR2 is FQNEAQ. V was pared by 2 bases and J by 4 bases, with 3 bases of the junction left unmatched. The CDR3 covers 15 residues.

The chain employs TRBV7-8 and TRBJ2-5, with 9 positions matching TRBD1. V lost 3 bases to trimming and J lost 6 bases; unmatched junction nucleotides: 2. The CDR3 runs to 13 residues. Germline V CDR1 and CDR2: SGHVS, FQNEAQ. CDR3 region: CASSFGTGKTQYF. CDR3 sequence (DNA): TGTGCCAGCAGCTTCGGGACAGGGAAGACCCAGTACTTC.

The V gene is TRBV9, the J gene TRBJ1-5; D gene ambiguous. V was cut by 0 bases and J by 5 bases, with 6 bases left in between. The CDR3 spans 13 residues. Germline V lookup: CDR1 SGDLS, CDR2 YYNGEE. This CDR3 is CASSVGQDQPQHF. The DNA of the CDR3 is TGTGCCAGCAGCGTAGGGCAAGATCAGCCCCAGCATTTT.

The gene calls are TRBV20-1 and TRBJ2-5; D unresolved. The CDR3 totals 14 residues. The germline CDR1 and CDR2 sequences are DFQATT and SNEGSKA (reference sequence). V lost 1 base and J lost 5, with 14 bases in between. CDR3 in amino acids: CSARVGEQTETQYF. In DNA form, the CDR3 reads TGCAGTGCTAGAGTAGGAGAACAGACCGAGACCCAGTACTTC.

This clonotype was recorded once. The rearrangement joins TRBV19 to TRBJ1-5; weak D call: TRBD1 (5 bases). The germline V gene encodes CDR1 LNHDA and CDR2 SQIVND (reference sequence). The CDR3 has 13 amino acids. V dropped 5 bases and J dropped 3 bases, with 8 bases sitting between them. The chain's CDR3 is CASSRDYNQPQHF. The CDR3 nucleotides read TGTGCCAGTAGTCGGGACTACAATCAGCCCCAGCATTTT.

This clonotype was detected once. The J gene is TRBJ2-5, the V gene TRBV24-1; D not certain. The CDR3 totals 12 residues. Between the trimmed V and J ends, which lost 4 bases and 2 bases, there was a span of 4 bases. Germline V CDR1 and CDR2: KGHDR, SFDVKD. CDR3 in DNA: TGTGCCACCAGTGACCAGCAAGAGACCCAGTACTTC. Its protein product is CATSDQQETQYF.

The CDR3 sequence: CASSLVDRGGADTQYF. CDR3 bases: TGTGCCAGCAGCTTAGTCGACAGGGGAGGCGCAGATACGCAGTATTTT. The gene calls are TRBV7-2 and TRBJ2-3; TRBD1 aligns across 8 bases. There are 16 residues in the CDR3. Germline values: CDR1 SGHTA, CDR2 FQGNSA. The junction had 7 bases not matched to a gene; V was cut back by 1 base and J by 4 bases.

The rearrangement uses TRBV15 and TRBJ1-6, with unresolved D. This CDR3 region has 15 residues. Germline loops: CDR1 LNHNV, CDR2 YYDKDF (reference sequence). V was clipped by 1 base and J by 5 bases, with 9 bases between them. In DNA form, the CDR3 reads TGTGCCACCAGCAGAGCGGCAGGCGATAATTCACCCCTCCACTTT. As protein: CATSRAAGDNSPLHF.

The chain joins TRBV24-1 to TRBJ2-3; D unresolved. The CDR3 sequence is 16 residues long. The germline V gene has CDR1 KGHDR and CDR2 SFDVKD. The ends were cut back, 4 bases at V and 2 bases at J, with 15 bases in the middle. The chain's CDR3 is CATSDPLSDNTDTQYF. The CDR3 DNA follows: TGTGCCACCAGTGACCCCCTGTCAGATAACACAGATACGCAGTATTTT.

This clonotype was recorded a few times. V usage is TRBV25-1 and J usage is TRBJ2-7; 7 positions match TRBD2. CDR3 size: 16 residues. CDR1 MGHDK and CDR2 SYGVNS come from the germline V gene. Unmatched junction bases numbered 9, after V lost 3 bases and J lost 1 base. The CDR3 here is CASSDVGGGLSYEQYF. In nucleotides, the CDR3 is TGTGCCAGCAGTGACGTCGGGGGAGGGTTGTCCTACGAGCAGTACTTC.

The gene calls are TRBV19 and TRBJ2-3, with 8 nucleotides matching TRBD1. CDR3 length: 15 amino acids. J gave up 0 bases and V 9 bases, and 8 bases lay outside the gene matches. The germline V gene has CDR1 LNHDA and CDR2 SQIVND (reference sequence). The CDR3 loop is CASQDRGVSTDTQYF. The CDR3 DNA reads TGTGCCAGCCAAGACAGGGGTGTTAGCACAGATACGCAGTATTTT.

This chain connects TRBV7-8 to TRBJ1-1; 8 bases are a match to TRBD1. This CDR3 is 14 amino acids long. V lost 5 bases and J lost 6; bases outside the gene matches: 8. Germline CDR1 and CDR2: SGHVS and FQNEAQ. CDR3 in DNA: TGTGCCAGCAGCCCAGGACAGGGAGGACCTGAAGCTTTCTTT. Translating gives CASSPGQGGPEAFF.

As regards this clonotype: A much larger clone differs from this one at a single base, so this may be a read error. This chain uses TRBV7-2 with TRBJ1-5; D ambiguous. The V gene lost 1 base and the J gene lost 2 bases, with 15 bases spanning the gap. Germline loops: CDR1 SGHTA, CDR2 FQGNSA. This CDR3 has 17 residues. This CDR3 reads CASSLVVQPFGNQPQHF. The DNA for the CDR3 is TGTGCCAGCAGCTTAGTTGTTCAGCCCTTCGGCAATCAGCCCCAGCATTTT. The full variable domain, with the rest looked up from reference TRBV7-2 and TRBJ1-5, is GAGVSQSPSNKVTEKGKDVELRCDPISGHTALYWYRQSLGQGLEFLIYFQGNSAPDKSGLPSDRFSAERTGGSVSTLTIQRTQQEDSAVYLCASSLVVQPFGNQPQHFGDGTRLSIL.

The V gene is TRBV7-6, the J gene TRBJ2-1; 10 bases align to TRBD1. J was trimmed by 4 bases and V by 4 bases; bases with no gene match: 13. The CDR3 totals 18 residues. Germline V gene data show CDR1 as SGHVS and CDR2 as FNYEAQ. CDR3 in amino acids: CASSSLPPGTGAYNEQFF. In DNA form, the CDR3 reads TGTGCCAGCAGCTCGCTGCCTCCCGGGACAGGGGCTTACAATGAGCAGTTCTTC.

The chain has TRBV6-5 and TRBJ2-4; D is perhaps TRBD1 (5 bases). The V and J ends lost 7 bases and 5 bases respectively, with 9 bases between them. From germline, CDR1 is MNHEY and CDR2 SVGAGI. CDR3 length: 12 amino acids. As DNA, the CDR3 is TGTGCCAGCAAAGGGGCAGAAAACATTCAGTACTTC. It is translated as CASKGAENIQYF.

Worth noting for this clonotype: The junction does not match germline at one end; this may be a read error. The chain couples TRBV24-1 to TRBJ1-1, with D perhaps matching TRBD1 (5 bases). The CDR3 contains 9 residues. Germline assignment: CDR1 KGHDR and CDR2 SFDVKD. CDR3 nucleotides: TGTGCCACCAGTGATTTGCAGGGTTTT. Translation gives CATSDLQGF.

The chain has TRBV19 and TRBJ2-6; D remains ambiguous. CDR3 length: 15 amino acids. The ends were cut back, 7 bases at V and 4 bases at J, with 14 bases in the middle. Germline-derived CDR1 and CDR2 are LNHDA and SQIVND (reference sequence). For the CDR3, the DNA is TGTGCCAGTAACGGATGGGGAACAGGGGCCAACGTCCTGACTTTC. It is translated as CASNGWGTGANVLTF.

Many counts were recorded for this clonotype. The chain couples TRBV13 to TRBJ2-6, with D hard to call. The CDR3 runs 14 residues. Germline V gene data show CDR1 as PRHDT and CDR2 as FYEKMQ (reference sequence). V shed 6 bases and J shed 0 bases, with 6 bases lying between them. The CDR3: CASRASSGANVLTF. Here the CDR3 DNA reads TGTGCCAGCAGAGCGAGCTCTGGGGCCAACGTCCTGACTTTC.

This clonotype occurred many times. The genes are TRBV3-1 and TRBJ2-3, with D unresolved. The CDR3 has 12 residues. The V gene lost 1 base and the J gene lost 5 bases, with 4 bases spanning the gap. Germline-derived CDR1 and CDR2 are LGHDT and YNNKEL (reference sequence). CDR3 sequence (DNA): TGTGCCAGCAGCCAAGCGATAGATACGCAGTATTTT. Its translation: CASSQAIDTQYF.

The chain employs TRBV7-2 and TRBJ2-1; 12 nucleotides line up with TRBD1. Germline CDR1 reads SGHTA; CDR2 reads FQGNSA. Unmatched junction bases numbered 8, after V lost 2 bases and J lost 9 bases. The CDR3 is 16 amino acids. The CDR3 DNA is TGTGCCAGCAGCTTATGGGCGGGACAGGGGGCGCCTGAGCAGTTCTTC. Encoded protein: CASSLWAGQGAPEQFF.

J is TRBJ1-4 and V is TRBV28; D is perhaps TRBD1 (6 bases). V was clipped by 5 bases and J by 7 bases, with 17 bases between them. CDR1 and CDR2 from the germline V gene are MDHEN and SYDVKM. The CDR3 totals 15 residues. DNA for the CDR3: TGTGCCAGCAGTAATGGCGGGGGGCCTGGTGAAAAACTGTTTTTT. It translates to CASSNGGGPGEKLFF.

For this clonotype: The junction departs from germline at one end; a sequencing error may be responsible. The chain couples TRBV20-1 to TRBJ1-5; D remains unclear. The CDR3 spans 14 residues. The germline CDR1 and CDR2 sequences are DFQATT and SNEGSKA (reference sequence). The CDR3 region is CSARAGNSNQPQRF. The CDR3 region has the DNA TGCAGTGCTAGAGCGGGGAATAGCAATCAGCCCCAGCGTTTT.